This section outlines one T cell receptor (beta chain) sequence together with its context. Antigen specificity is unknown. The sample comes from a study of post-analysis software for immune sequencing data. Overall study findings and caveats: Higher frequency in patients than in controls was seen for several TRBV segments, with TRBV5-6, TRBV5-1 and TRBV20-1 among them.

Unique molecular identifiers had been added to the TCR beta cDNA libraries. TCRdb itself ran the PCR reads through MiXCR, one entry per CDR3 protein. The sample has hundreds of thousands of distinct CDR3 sequences; 55% to 60% are singletons. V was clipped by 5 bases and J by 5 bases; unmatched bases: 9. There are 14 residues in the CDR3. Germline lookup yields CDR1 MDHEN and CDR2 SYDVKM. The receptor comes from a girl aged 2-10 years with multiple sclerosis. Sequenced: blood. The chain uses TRBV28 and TRBJ2-7; 7 nucleotides match TRBD1. The CDR3 bases are TGTGCCAGCAGTCCTCACGACAGGGACCACGAGCAGTACTTC. Its protein product is CASSPHDRDHEQYF.